The rows below give T cell receptor beta chains drawn from one sample of a study of blood T cell repertoires in COVID-19. This table comes from immunoSEQ multiplex PCR, and its TCRdb copy is limited to in-frame clones, with some not included. The repertoire holds just over 250,000 clones, around 80% seen once, with around 4.1% in the top ten. Sequenced sample: PBMCs or T cells enriched from blood (not recorded which). These receptors all come from a man aged 25 to 40 with acute COVID-19. CDR3s include the opening cysteine and the closing phenylalanine or tryptophan. D genes are given only for firm matches. Rows give clone size only sometimes, using once, few, many, or a class for an expanded clone.

abundance | d_gene | j_gene | v_gene | CDR3nt | CDR3aa
once | TRBD1 | TRBJ1-3 | TRBV27 | TGTGCCAGCAGTCCCGTAAGACAGGGTTTAAACACCATATATTTT | CASSPVRQGLNTIYF
- | TRBD1 | TRBJ1-5 | TRBV9 | TGTGCCAGCAGCGTATCTGCGGACAGGACTTATCAGCCCCAGCATTTT | CASSVSADRTYQPQHF
- | - | TRBJ2-1 | TRBV6-5 | TGTGCCAGCAGCCAACGACTGGTAAGAGGGAATGAGCAGTTCTTC | CASSQRLVRGNEQFF
- | TRBD1 | TRBJ1-3 | TRBV30 | TGTGCCTGGAGTGTAGAGGGACAGGGAGTTTCCAGCTCTGGAAACACCATATATTTT | CAWSVEGQGVSSSGNTIYF
once | TRBD1 | TRBJ1-6 | TRBV27 | TGTGCCAGCACCGAGGGACAGGCTGGCTCACCCCTCCACTTT | CASTEGQAGSPLHF
- | - | TRBJ1-5 | TRBV28 | TGTGCCAGCAGTTTTGGGCAGGGACAACAGCCCCAGCATTTT | CASSFGQGQQPQHF
once | TRBD2 | TRBJ2-5 | TRBV29-1 | TGCAGCGTTGCGGCTAGCGGAAAAGAGACCCAGTACTTC | CSVAASGKETQYF
- | - | TRBJ1-5 | TRBV6-1 | TGTGCCAGCAGTGAAGGGGTCAGGGTTGGGAATCAGCCCCAGCATTTT | CASSEGVRVGNQPQHF
- | - | TRBJ1-4 | TRBV11-3 | TGTGCCAGCAGCTTAGATGCAGGGAGGACTAATGAAAAACTGTTTTTT | CASSLDAGRTNEKLFF
- | - | TRBJ2-6 | TRBV9 | TGTGCCAGCAGCGTAGTGACAGGATCGCCTGGGGCCAACGTCCTGACTTTC | CASSVVTGSPGANVLTF